This T cell receptor (beta chain) was observed in a study of shared clonotypes between healthy human individuals. Only in-frame clones appear in the TCRdb table, and some are missing; sequencing was by immunoSEQ multiplex PCR. The data show about 1.5 million clones, with 95% to 99% seen just once and less than 0.55% held by the top ten. The receptor's source is a man aged 30 to 39 in good health. The source material was naive CD4+ T cells sorted from blood. Regarding subset: CD45RA+ positively selected.

The CDR3 is CASSFGLGQGDQPQHF. DNA of the CDR3: TGTGCCAGCAGCTTTGGTTTGGGACAGGGCGATCAGCCCCAGCATTTT. The rearrangement uses TRBV5-6 and TRBJ1-5; 9 nucleotides align to TRBD1. J lost 5 bases, V lost 2 bases, and 8 bases had no gene match. Germline CDR1 SGHDT, CDR2 YYEEEE. The CDR3 runs 16 residues.